This paragraph reports one T cell receptor (beta chain). Its antigen remains unidentified. It was with 60 Vbeta and 13 Jbeta primers that the PCR ran. TCRdb's table, derived via immunoSEQ multiplex PCR, lists solely in-frame clones and lacks some. The sample lists 150,000 to 200,000 clones, around 72% occurring once. The data were taken from a study of cytomegalovirus exposure and HLA in healthy donors. General study results and limits: The authors later linked a missense DCLRE1C variant to TCR beta V- and J-gene trimming. Fewer N-insertions (relative to the approximately 670-donor mean) were reportedly seen in an Asian-associated ancestry cluster in a later analysis.

This sequence originates from a woman aged 40 to 49 in good health and CMV-seropositive. Specimen: PBMCs.

This CDR3 is CASSNPSDRGGYTF. The CDR3 DNA is TGTGCCAGCAGTAACCCCTCGGACAGAGGAGGCTACACCTTC. V gene TRBV6-1 combines with J gene TRBJ1-2; possible D gene TRBD1, 6 bases. The CDR3 runs 14 residues. CDR1 and CDR2 from the germline V gene are MNHNS and SASEGT. V lost 5 bases and J lost 8, with 18 bases in between.